The present TCR beta chain was sequenced within a study of lymphopenia after photon versus proton radiotherapy. General study points: Post-nadir TCR diversity decline inversely tracked overall survival among those who died. Proton therapy kept repertoires fairly stable, unlike photons, which gained effector/memory cells. Better survival with proton therapy was suggested as possible, not demonstrated. Oligoclonal CD8+ Temra expansion after nadir drove photon patients' diversity drop.

The repertoire was sequenced with immunoSEQ multiplex PCR; TCRdb's copy has only in-frame clones and lacks some. Here the sample spans 150,000 to 200,000 clones, about nine tenths being singletons. On this clone: Antigen unknown.

The germline CDR1 and CDR2 sequences are SGHTA and FQGNSA. The ends were cut back, 1 base at V and 6 bases at J, with 10 bases in the middle. The CDR3 totals 14 residues. The sequencing here drew on peripheral blood, taken from a patient treated with photon-based radiotherapy. The chain is built from TRBV7-2 and TRBJ2-1, with D maybe TRBD2 (5 bases). The clonotype originates from a man aged 50-59 years with gastric cancer. CDR3 nucleotides: TGTGCCAGCAGCTTAGTGGGAGCGAGCAATGAGCAGTTCTTC. It codes for CASSLVGASNEQFF.